This T cell receptor (beta chain) was captured by sequencing in a study of blood T cell repertoires in COVID-19. Overall study context: Acute-phase and convalescent COVID-19 samples originated in the United States, Italy and Spain. In each case, the material was cDNA or gDNA derived from T cells, B-cell-depleted T cells, or PBMCs.

In the authors' workflow: Estimation of nucleated cell counts relied on the amplification of reference gene primers. Some clones are missing from TCRdb's copy, which holds only in-frame ones; the method was immunoSEQ multiplex PCR. V and J calls and clone size come straight from that table; D and trimming were deduced from the DNA. The table records about 230,000 clones, less than 85% of them present only once. The V end was cut by 2 bases, the J end by 6 bases, with 8 bases between. CDR3 length equals 13 residues. CDR1 and CDR2 (germline): SGHDT, YYEEEE. The rearrangement uses TRBV5-6 and TRBJ2-2; no clear D gene. The specimen was peripheral blood. The receptor was isolated from a woman aged 70 to 79 with active or convalescent COVID-19. This chain's CDR3 is CASSFRFAGELFF. The CDR3 nucleotides read TGTGCCAGCAGCTTTAGATTCGCCGGGGAGCTGTTTTTT.